The rows below give T cell receptor beta chains drawn from one sample of a study of vaccination effects on CD4 cells after COVID-19. These TCRs are of unknown antigen specificity. Sequencing was performed with immunoSEQ multiplex PCR; in TCRdb, only in-frame clones are kept and a portion is missing. The data show about 28,000 clones, with 70% to 80% seen just once and 25% to 35% held by the top ten. The source material was CD4+ T cells from PBMCs cultured with SARS-CoV-2 spike peptides, sampled before COVID-19 vaccination. All receptors derive from a human donor who received a COVID-19 vaccine. CDR3s include the opening cysteine and the closing phenylalanine or tryptophan. A D gene is named only where the DNA matches it firmly. Clone size is not always given. Where it is, it says once, few, many or a class for expanded clones.

j_call v_call clone_size d_call cdr3_nt cdr3_aa
TRBJ1-2 TRBV29-1 NA TRBD1 TGCAGCGTCCCCCCCCGGACAGGACCTAACTATGGCTACACCTTC CSVPPRTGPNYGYTF
TRBJ2-7 TRBV7-2 once TRBD2 TGTGCCAGCAGCTTAGCGTCTGAGCGGGAGGGCTACGAGCAGTACTTC CASSLASEREGYEQYF
TRBJ2-1 TRBV7-3 NA TRBD2 TGTGCCAGCAGCTTAACGCGGCTAGCGGGGTACGAGAGCTCCTACAATGAGCAGTTCTTC CASSLTRLAGYESSYNEQFF
TRBJ1-6 TRBV5-1 NA TRBD1 TGCGCCAGCAGCTTGGATGTGACAGGGAAATCACCCCTCCACTTT CASSLDVTGKSPLHF
TRBJ1-4 TRBV4-3 NA NA TGCGCCAGCAGCCAAAACACTAATGAAAAACTGTTTTTT CASSQNTNEKLFF
TRBJ2-2 TRBV6-4 NA TRBD2 TGTGCCAGCAGTGACTCCGGGACTAGCGGGGCCGGGGAGCTGTTTTTT CASSDSGTSGAGELFF
TRBJ2-7 TRBV20-1 NA NA TGCAGTGCTAGTGGCATCGGGCTATCGAGCTCCTACGAGCAGTACTTC CSASGIGLSSSYEQYF
TRBJ2-5 TRBV10-3 NA NA TGTGCCATCAGTGAGTCTCCCGGGGAGACCCAGTACTTC CAISESPGETQYF
TRBJ2-7 TRBV15 NA NA TGTGCCACCAGCCCCCTTAGTAAGGGGGGTCTCAGCGAGCAGTACTTC CATSPLSKGGLSEQYF
TRBJ1-2 TRBV6-4 NA NA TGTGCCAGCAGCGACTTGAACTATGGCTACACCTTC CASSDLNYGYTF
TRBJ2-2 TRBV3-1/TRBV3-2 NA TRBD1 TGTGCCAGCAGCCCCCCTACAGGGGGCTACACCGGGGAGCTGTTTTTT CASSPPTGGYTGELFF
TRBJ2-1 TRBV4-2 NA NA TGTGCCAGCAGCCAAGATCGGAACTCCGACAATGAGCAGTTCTTC CASSQDRNSDNEQFF
TRBJ2-1 TRBV5-8 NA TRBD2 TGTGCCAGCAGCTTGAGGCTAGCGGGGGGTTTCACGGACAATGAGCAGTTCTTC CASSLRLAGGFTDNEQFF
TRBJ2-2 TRBV14 NA NA TGTGCCAGCAGCCAGGGTCCGCGGAACACCGGGGAGCTGTTTTTT CASSQGPRNTGELFF
TRBJ1-5 TRBV28 few TRBD1 TGTGCCAGCAGGCCCGGGGACAGACAAAATCAGCCCCAGCATTTT CASRPGDRQNQPQHF
TRBJ1-1 TRBV11-2 NA TRBD1 TGTGCCAGCAGCCCCCTGGGACAGGGAGGTACTGAAGCTTTCTTT CASSPLGQGGTEAFF
TRBJ2-2 TRBV12-3/TRBV12-4 NA NA TGTGCCAGCAGTTTGGACCCCACCGGGGAGCTGTTTTTT CASSLDPTGELFF
TRBJ1-1 TRBV19 NA TRBD1 TGTGCCAGCCGCATTCTGACAGGGGACACTGAAGCTTTCTTT CASRILTGDTEAFF